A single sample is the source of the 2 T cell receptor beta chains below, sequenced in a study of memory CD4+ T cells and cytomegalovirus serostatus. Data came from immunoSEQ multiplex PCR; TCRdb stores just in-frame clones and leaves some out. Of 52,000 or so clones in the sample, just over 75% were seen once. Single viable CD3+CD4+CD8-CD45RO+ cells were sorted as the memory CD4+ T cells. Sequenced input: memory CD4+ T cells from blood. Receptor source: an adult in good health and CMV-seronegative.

This CDR3 reads CASRPGTGGASPLHF. CDR3 coding DNA: TGTGCCAGTAGGCCCGGGACAGGGGGCGCCTCTCCCCTCCACTTT. The V and J genes are TRBV19 and TRBJ1-6; 12 positions agree with TRBD1. CDR1 and CDR2 from the germline V gene are LNHDA and SQIVND (reference sequence). J was trimmed by 13 bases and V by 6 bases; bases with no gene match: 10. The CDR3 loop spans 15 amino acids.

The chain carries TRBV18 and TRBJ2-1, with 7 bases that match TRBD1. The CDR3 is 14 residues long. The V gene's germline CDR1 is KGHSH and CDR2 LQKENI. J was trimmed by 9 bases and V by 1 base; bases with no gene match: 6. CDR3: CASSPQGANVEQFF. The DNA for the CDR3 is TGTGCCAGCTCACCACAGGGGGCAAATGTTGAGCAGTTCTTC.